The entry below gives a single TCR beta chain sequence along with its context. At one of its ends the junction is not consistent with the germline gene, which may arise from a read error. A single record per CDR3 protein comes from TCRdb applying MiXCR to the RT-PCR reads. The sample lists a few hundred thousand distinct CDR3 sequences; around 15% were seen once. This CDR3 spans 14 amino acids. CDR1 MGHRA and CDR2 YSYEKL come from the germline V gene. This sample stems from a study of response to subunit inactivated influenza vaccine. The V call is TRBV4-1, the J call TRBJ2-7; D remains unclear. The starting material was PBMCs from blood, obtained 11 to 12 days after vaccination. This clonotype originated in a man in his fifties or sixties who received an inactivated influenza vaccine. The CDR3 is CARSQDFTSYEQYF. The CDR3, as DNA: TGCGCCAGAAGCCAAGATTTCACATCCTACGAGCAGTACTTC.